This T cell receptor (beta chain) was recorded in a study of graft-versus-host responses after intestinal transplantation. The data were produced by immunoSEQ multiplex PCR, yet TCRdb's version contains in-frame clones alone and is incomplete. This table holds tens of thousands of clones, 84% found once. Concerning this clone: Its target is not known.

CDR3 length equals 16 residues. The V gene lost 4 bases and the J gene lost 5 bases, with 18 bases spanning the gap. Germline CDR1 and CDR2: SGHVS and FQNEAQ. The chain employs TRBV7-8 and TRBJ2-1, with a possible D match to TRBD2 (6 bases). The receptor's source is a human donor who was the organ donor for an intestinal transplant. The material sequenced was unstimulated CD4+ T cells sorted from spleen or lymph node cells, taken before transplant. CDR3 DNA: TGTGCCAGCAGCTCTAGCGTTCTGGGGCGGCACAATGAGCAGTTCTTC. The encoded protein is CASSSSVLGRHNEQFF.